The subject of this entry is one TCR beta chain. Authors' processing steps: Estimation of nucleated cell counts relied on the amplification of reference gene primers. Sequencing was performed with immunoSEQ multiplex PCR; in TCRdb, only in-frame clones are kept and a portion is missing. For V, J and clone size, that table is used; D and trimming come from the DNA. The sample holds roughly 180,000 clones; roughly 80% are singletons and the top ten take roughly 17%. This specimen comes from a study of blood T cell repertoires in COVID-19. Study-wide background: Acute-phase and convalescent COVID-19 samples originated in the United States, Italy and Spain.

The sequencing input was peripheral blood. The TCR originated in a man aged 55 to 70 with active or convalescent COVID-19.

CDR3 nucleotides: TGTGCCAGCAGCACCCCACTAGCGGGAGGCCGGGAGACCCAGTACTTC. It yields the protein CASSTPLAGGRETQYF. The V and J genes are TRBV5-4 and TRBJ2-5, with 12 nucleotides matching TRBD2. The junction had 9 bases not matched to a gene; V was cut back by 4 bases and J by 5 bases. This CDR3 has 16 amino acids. CDR1 and CDR2 from the germline V gene are SGHNT and YYREEE (reference sequence).